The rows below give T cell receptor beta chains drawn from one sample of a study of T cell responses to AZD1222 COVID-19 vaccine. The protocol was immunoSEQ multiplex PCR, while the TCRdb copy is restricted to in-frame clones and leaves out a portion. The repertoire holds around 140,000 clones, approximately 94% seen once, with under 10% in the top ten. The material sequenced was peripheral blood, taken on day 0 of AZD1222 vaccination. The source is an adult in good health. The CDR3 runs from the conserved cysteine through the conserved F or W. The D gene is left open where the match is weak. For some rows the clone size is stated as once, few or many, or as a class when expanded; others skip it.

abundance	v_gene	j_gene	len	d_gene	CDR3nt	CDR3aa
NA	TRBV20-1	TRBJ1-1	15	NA	TGCAGTGCTAGTTTAGTGGGTTTAGGGAACACTGAAGCTTTCTTT	CSASLVGLGNTEAFF
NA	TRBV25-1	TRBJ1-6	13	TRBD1	TGTGCCAGGCGACGGGACAGGAATTCACCCCTCCACTTT	CARRRDRNSPLHF
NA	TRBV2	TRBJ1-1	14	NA	TGTGCCAGCAGTGGTCCTCTGGGGGGCACTGAAGCTTTCTTT	CASSGPLGGTEAFF
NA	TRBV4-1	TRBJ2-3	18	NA	TGCGCCAGCAGCCAAGAGGCCGGCGGGGGCGCAGGGGGGGATACGCAGTATTTT	CASSQEAGGGAGGDTQYF
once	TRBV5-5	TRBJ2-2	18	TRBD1	TGTGCCAGCAGCCGCAGGACAGGGGGCTTCTCGGGCACCGGGGAGCTGTTTTTT	CASSRRTGGFSGTGELFF
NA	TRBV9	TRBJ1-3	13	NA	TGTGCCAGCAGCGTTGAGTCAGGAAACACCATATATTTT	CASSVESGNTIYF
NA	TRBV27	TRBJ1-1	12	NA	TGTGCCAGCAGTTCAGGGGCTAGCGGAGCTTTCTTT	CASSSGASGAFF
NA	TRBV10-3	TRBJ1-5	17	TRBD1	TGTGCCATCAGTGGACAGGGGGCTTTCAATGGCAATCAGCCCCAGCATTTT	CAISGQGAFNGNQPQHF
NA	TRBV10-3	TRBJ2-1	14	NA	TGTGCCATCAGTGATTACAGGACGGGCAATGAGCAGTTCTTC	CAISDYRTGNEQFF
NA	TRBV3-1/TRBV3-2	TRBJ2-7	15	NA	TGTGCCAGCAGCCAACCAGCGGGCATCTCCTACGAGCAGTACTTC	CASSQPAGISYEQYF
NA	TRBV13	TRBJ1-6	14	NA	TGTGCCAGCAGCGGGGGGGAGGGTAATTCACCCCTCCACTTT	CASSGGEGNSPLHF
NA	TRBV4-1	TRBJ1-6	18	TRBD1	TGCGCCAGCAGCCAAGAAGGACAGGGGGCCTCCTATAATTCACCCCTCCACTTT	CASSQEGQGASYNSPLHF
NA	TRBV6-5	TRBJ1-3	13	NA	TGTGCCGCCGGACGGAGCTCTGGAAACACCATATATTTT	CAAGRSSGNTIYF
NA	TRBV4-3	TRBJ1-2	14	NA	TGCGCCAGCAGCCAGATAAGGTCTAACTATGGCTACACCTTC	CASSQIRSNYGYTF
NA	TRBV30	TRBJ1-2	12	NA	TGTGCCTGGACCCAAAGGGGCTATGGCTACACCTTC	CAWTQRGYGYTF
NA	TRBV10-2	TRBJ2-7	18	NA	TGCGCCAGCAGTGAGGGACAGAAGAAGTTCCCCTCCCGATACGAGCAGTACTTC	CASSEGQKKFPSRYEQYF
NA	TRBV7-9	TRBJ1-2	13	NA	TGTGCCAGCAGCTTGGCGGATCATTATGGCTACACCTTC	CASSLADHYGYTF
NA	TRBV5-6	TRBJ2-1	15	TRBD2	TGTGCCAGCAGGACAGCGGGGGGCTCCTACAATGAGCAGTTCTTC	CASRTAGGSYNEQFF
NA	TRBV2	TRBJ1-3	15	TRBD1	TGTGCCAGCAAAATGGACAGGGGGGCAGGAAACACCATATATTTT	CASKMDRGAGNTIYF
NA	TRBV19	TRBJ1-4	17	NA	TGTGCCAGTAGTAGCCCAGACAGGTTTTCAACTAATGAAAAACTGTTTTTT	CASSSPDRFSTNEKLFF
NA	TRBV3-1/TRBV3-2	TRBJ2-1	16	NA	TGTGCCAGCAGCCAAGATCGCCCGACTAGAAACAATGAGCAGTTCTTC	CASSQDRPTRNNEQFF
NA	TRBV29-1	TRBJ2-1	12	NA	TGCAGCGTTGGGACGGGTTCCAATGAGCAGTTCTTC	CSVGTGSNEQFF
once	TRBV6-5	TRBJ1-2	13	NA	TGTGCCAGCAGACAGGAAAATTATGATGGCTACACCTTC	CASRQENYDGYTF
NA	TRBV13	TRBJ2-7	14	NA	TGTGCCAGCAGCACAAGATACAGGTTTGGGGAGCAGTACTTC	CASSTRYRFGEQYF
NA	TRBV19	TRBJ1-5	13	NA	TGTGCCAGTACCCCTCTTCCCCCTGGGCCCCAGCATTTT	CASTPLPPGPQHF
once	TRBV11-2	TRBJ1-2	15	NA	TGTGCCAGCAGCCGTTTAGTGGCCGTCAGGGGTGGCTACACCTTC	CASSRLVAVRGGYTF
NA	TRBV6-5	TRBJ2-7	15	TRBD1	TGTGCCAGCAGGGCGACAGGGGGCAAGGCCTACGAGCAGTACTTC	CASRATGGKAYEQYF